The clone carrying this T cell receptor (beta chain) was detected only once. Its antigen is unidentified. This entry is derived from a study of radiation and T cells in renal cell carcinoma. Background on the study: Nephrectomy followed 15 Gy stereotactic body radiation by 4 weeks.

Sequencing used immunoSEQ multiplex PCR; TCRdb keeps in-frame clones, though not all of them. The table has about 59,000 clones, more than 60% seen once. Points from the study as a whole: In blood, top tumor clones expanded by 2 weeks, shrinking by 4. Pretreatment tumor biopsies were lacking, so baseline clonotypes are unknown.

Time point here: baseline pretreatment blood. The treatment denotes: 15 Gy SBRT to primary tumor, nephrectomy 4 weeks later. The patient's renal cell carcinoma had clear cell pathology. The sequence was collected from a man aged 55 to 70 with renal cell carcinoma. This material consisted of blood, taken from a patient whose treatment included radiotherapy and nephrectomy.

CDR3 nucleotide sequence: TGTGCCAGCAGCTTCGGGGGGCCGACCACTGAAGCTTTCTTT. Its protein is CASSFGGPTTEAFF. This sequence joins TRBV7-2 and TRBJ1-1; tentatively, D is TRBD1 (6 bases). Germline V CDR1 and CDR2: SGHTA, FQGNSA. V dropped 3 bases and J dropped 4 bases, with 12 bases sitting between them. This CDR3 comprises 14 residues.